The T cell receptor beta chain described here comes from a study of glioma-infiltrating T cells after dendritic cell vaccination. Study-wide context: Monocyte-derived dendritic cells, cultured 6 to 7 days with IL-4 and GM-CSF, were pulsed with autologous tumor lysate.

The CDR3 is 14 amino acids. CDR1 and CDR2 from the germline V gene are LNHNV and YYDKDF (reference sequence). V lost 6 bases and J 1 base, leaving 12 bases between the germline ends. Broader study findings: Patients with more pretreatment TILs had longer time to progression and survival.

Of note for this clone: Its antigen is as yet unknown.

Sample time point: after dendritic cell vaccination, including at tumor progression/relapse. The table came from immunoSEQ multiplex PCR; TCRdb's copy has only in-frame clones and leaves some out. Seen here are tens of thousands of clones, around 85% observed once, and the top ten hold 8.5%. Sample: blood, taken after dendritic cell vaccination. The sequence came from a human donor with glioblastoma. This chain joins TRBV15 and TRBJ1-1; D perhaps matches TRBD1 (5 bases). CDR3 protein: CATSKDITNTEAFF. The CDR3 DNA reads TGTGCCACCAGTAAGGACATTACGAACACTGAAGCTTTCTTT.